A selection of T cell receptor beta chains follows, all from one sample in a study of response to subunit inactivated influenza vaccine. A single record per CDR3 protein comes from TCRdb applying MiXCR to the RT-PCR reads. This sample has over 400,000 distinct CDR3 sequences; 10% to 15% occur once, and the top ten carry less than 15%. The sequenced sample was PBMCs from blood, obtained roughly 47 days after vaccination. The receptors were sampled from a middle-aged man who received an inactivated influenza vaccine. Both conserved end residues are part of each CDR3. The D gene is left open where the match is weak. Size is omitted from some rows. Given values are once, few, many or a class for expanded clones.

>TRBV27|TRBD2|many|TRBJ2-7
TGTGCCAGCAGCCCCCGAGCGGGATTTAACTACGAGCAGTACTTC
CASSPRAGFNYEQYF
>TRBV6-2/TRBV6-3|TRBD2|few|TRBJ2-7
TGTGCCAGCAGTTACGGCGGGGGGCCAGCCGAGCAGTACTTC
CASSYGGGPAEQYF
>TRBV12-3/TRBV12-4|-|-|TRBJ1-1
TGTGCCAGCAGCCCGTTGCGGATCGCTGAAGCTTTCTTT
CASSPLRIAEAFF
>TRBV5-1|TRBD2|few|TRBJ2-1
TGCGCCAGCAGCTTGGATCACGGGGGGTTAGATGAGCAGTTCTTC
CASSLDHGGLDEQFF
>TRBV10-3|-|many|TRBJ2-3
TGTGCCATCAACGGGTTTAGCACAGATACGCAGTATTTT
CAINGFSTDTQYF
>TRBV24-1|TRBD2|many|TRBJ2-1
TGTGCCACCAGTGATCGACTAGCGGTAGATGAGCAGTTCTTC
CATSDRLAVDEQFF
>TRBV7-8|-|many|TRBJ2-7
TGTGCCAGCAGCGCAGGGGTCAAATACGAGCAGTACTTC
CASSAGVKYEQYF
>TRBV7-9|-|many|TRBJ1-6
TGTGCCAGCAGCTTATCCAGCTCACCCCTCCACTTT
CASSLSSSPLHF
>TRBV5-1|-|-|TRBJ2-2
TGCGCCAGCAAAACCCGTTGGGACACCGGGGAGCTGTTTTTT
CASKTRWDTGELFF
>TRBV24-1|-|few|TRBJ2-3
TGTGCCACCAGTGATGAAGCAGCCGGTACCCCTAGCACAGATACGCAGTATTTT
CATSDEAAGTPSTDTQYF
>TRBV20-1|-|-|TRBJ2-1
TGCAGTGCTAGAGAGCTATACGGGAGCTCCTACAATGAGCAGTTCTTC
CSARELYGSSYNEQFF
>TRBV5-1|-|many|TRBJ2-7
TGCGCCAGCAGCTTGGACGGTCGGGACGAGCAGTACTTC
CASSLDGRDEQYF
>TRBV15|TRBD2|few|TRBJ2-7
TGTGCCACCAGCAGAGATCTTGGCGGGAGGATTAAAGAGCAGTACTTC
CATSRDLGGRIKEQYF
>TRBV11-2|-|-|TRBJ2-7
TGTGCCAGCAGCACTTCCCCCAGGGGTTCATACCCCTACGAGCAGTACTTC
CASSTSPRGSYPYEQYF
>TRBV25-1|-|few|TRBJ1-4
TGTGCCAGCAGTGAATGGGGTTTCGGAGATGTAGGAAGCGGTGGAAAACTGTTTTTT
CASSEWGFGDVGSGGKLFF
>TRBV7-2|-|many|TRBJ1-1
TGTGCCAGCAGCTTAGTGGCAGGGATGAACACTGAAGCTTTCTTT
CASSLVAGMNTEAFF
>TRBV5-1|TRBD1|-|TRBJ2-1
TGCGCCAGCAGCTTGACCCTCTGGACAGGGGGATCCTACAATGAGCAGTTCTTC
CASSLTLWTGGSYNEQFF
>TRBV20-1|-|-|TRBJ2-1
TGCAGTGCCCCCGAGGGGGGGGATGAGCAGTTCTTC
CSAPEGGDEQFF
>TRBV10-3|-|-|TRBJ2-7
TGTGCCATCAGACAGGCCTACGAGCAGTACTTC
CAIRQAYEQYF
>TRBV7-3|-|-|TRBJ2-3
TGTGCCAGCAGCTCCGTCGGGCCAGGGGTTGGGGATACGCAGTATTTT
CASSSVGPGVGDTQYF
>TRBV12-3/TRBV12-4|TRBD2|-|TRBJ2-1
TGTGCCAGCAGTTCTTGGCTAGCGGAACTGGAGCAGTTCTTC
CASSSWLAELEQFF
>TRBV5-4|TRBD1|-|TRBJ2-4
TGTGCCAGCAGCCGAGACAGGGGGCTAGCCAAAAACATTCAGTACTTC
CASSRDRGLAKNIQYF
>TRBV7-4|-|-|TRBJ2-7
TGTGCCAGCAGCACGGACATCTTGTTGGGCTACGAGCAGTACTTC
CASSTDILLGYEQYF
>TRBV7-2|TRBD2|many|TRBJ2-1
TGTGCCAGCAGCCCAGCGGGAGTAGGTTACAATGAGCAGTTCTTC
CASSPAGVGYNEQFF
>TRBV5-1|-|few|TRBJ1-1
TGCGCCAGCAGCTTCCAAGGAGAAGGCGGCACTGAAGCTTTCTTT
CASSFQGEGGTEAFF
>TRBV7-9|-|few|TRBJ2-7
TGTGCCAGCTCGACCGGGGGCGCCTACGAGCAGTACTTC
CASSTGGAYEQYF
>TRBV12-3/TRBV12-4|-|few|TRBJ1-1
TGTGCCAGCAGTTTGGGGGGGGTTGAAGCTTTCTTT
CASSLGGVEAFF
>TRBV6-1|-|-|TRBJ2-5
TGTGCCAGCAGTGACCAGGGGTGGGAGACCCAGTACTTC
CASSDQGWETQYF
>TRBV5-1|-|-|TRBJ2-2
TGCGCCAGCAGCGGAGGAGTGGGCACCGGGGACCTGTTTTTT
CASSGGVGTGDLFF
>TRBV6-1|-|many|TRBJ2-5
TGTGCCAGCAGTGAATTCGACCTTCTACAAGAGACCCAGTACTTC
CASSEFDLLQETQYF
>TRBV5-8|-|-|TRBJ1-1
TGTGCCAGCAGCTTGGCCCTTGGGGGAAGGGGCACTGAAGCTTTCTTT
CASSLALGGRGTEAFF
>TRBV5-1|-|few|TRBJ2-1
TGCGCCAGCAGCTTGGCCTTCCTTAATAGCTCCTACAATGAGCAGTTCTTC
CASSLAFLNSSYNEQFF
>TRBV11-2|-|-|TRBJ2-2
TGTGCCAGCAGCCTCGTAAGGGGGAGCGGGGTCACCGGGGAGCTGTTTTTT
CASSLVRGSGVTGELFF
>TRBV20-1|TRBD1|-|TRBJ1-2
TGCAGTGCTGATGGACAGGGCCTAGACTATGGCTACACCTTC
CSADGQGLDYGYTF
>TRBV11-2|-|few|TRBJ2-1
TGTGCCAGCAGCTCTCAGCGAGCAGGTGAGCAGTTCTTC
CASSSQRAGEQFF
>TRBV4-3|-|few|TRBJ1-1
TGCGCCAGCAGCGGCCTAGGGCATACTGAAGCTTTCTTT
CASSGLGHTEAFF
>TRBV10-3|TRBD2|few|TRBJ2-1
TGTGCCACCTTTAGCGGGAGGGCCTACAATGAGCAGTTCTTC
CATFSGRAYNEQFF
>TRBV28|TRBD1|-|TRBJ1-1
TGTGCCAGCAGCATCTTCAGGGGGCGAGCTGAGAACACTGAAGCTTTCTTT
CASSIFRGRAENTEAFF
>TRBV6-2/TRBV6-3|TRBD2|few|TRBJ2-1
TGTGCCAGCAGCAGAGGACTAGCTTCTTTGGGTGAGCAGTTCTTC
CASSRGLASLGEQFF
>TRBV12-3/TRBV12-4|TRBD1|-|TRBJ1-4
TGTGCCAGCACCGCGGACAGGAAAGGGGAAAAACTGTTTTTT
CASTADRKGEKLFF
>TRBV20-1|-|few|TRBJ2-5
TGCAGTGCCGGGACCACAGGGCTATCGGAGACCCAGTACTTC
CSAGTTGLSETQYF
>TRBV5-6|-|few|TRBJ1-1
TGTGCCAGCAGCTTACGGACGCAGCATGTTAGGGCTGAAGCTTTCTTT
CASSLRTQHVRAEAFF